The TCR beta chain under discussion was sequenced for a study of shared clonotypes between healthy human individuals (TCRdb year 2020). Looking at the study overall: The cohort comprised a couple of women and a few men aged 18 to 49 years. For each donor, CD4 naive and CD4 memory were each given three plates, CD8 naive was given two plates, and CD8 memory was given one plate. To estimate repertoire size and how much clonotypes are shared between individuals, the study performed deep sequencing of blood TCR repertoires from 4 to 6 healthy adults. Libraries were prepared and TCR repertoires were sequenced by different laboratories using diverse techniques, in order to increase sequencing depth and limit assay-specific biases. Each donor's leukapheresis produced roughly between roughly 0.85 and 10 billion PBMCs. What the authors observed across the whole study: The genetic and exposure-history diversity represented was limited by the small number of donors. Larger estimated clonotype richness was generally found for naive subsets than for memory subsets. Even with the large sequencing depth, rarefaction of the sorted-subset datasets indicated that sequencing was incomplete. Pairwise subsampling indicated that sequencing depth was expected to affect the degree of clonotype sharing among donors. Only blood was sampled, and tissue TCR repertoires likely differ from those in blood. Around 5% of naive CD4, around 3.5% of naive CD8, 2.3% of memory CD4, and approximately 0.39% of memory CD8 clonotypes were shared across a few donors. Compared with non-shared clonotypes, clonotypes shared by all four sorted-subset donors had higher generation probabilities.

The donors were healthy, HIV-negative adults who had no recently reported acute infections or vaccinations. Only Caucasian adults living in Nashville, Tennessee, USA were represented among the donors. Magnetic negative selection was used to enrich CD4+ T cells, after which naive cells were positively selected on CD45RA and the negative fraction became the memory subset. Blood was obtained by leukapheresis, after which PBMCs were separated by Ficoll-Histopaque density gradient centrifugation and cryopreserved in liquid nitrogen vapor phase. Purity and quantity of every magnetically sorted T cell population were checked by analytical flow cytometry. Each sorted fraction had its genomic DNA isolated and then quantified by UV absorbance on a Nanodrop 2000c. Cut back by 1 base and 9 bases, the V and J ends lie 13 bases apart. Via the germline V gene, CDR1 is MNHNS and CDR2 SASEGT. Taken from cysteine to phenylalanine, the CDR3 has 13 residues. The DNA shown is the 39-base CDR3, in frame from base 1.

On this clone itself: Its antigen specificity is not known. Within one base of it there is no much larger clone, and no base qualities were kept.

Using the deep immunoSEQ assay, TCR CDR3 regions were amplified from genomic DNA by multiplex PCR. Genomic DNA extracted from each cell subset was distributed evenly over all wells of several immunoSEQ 96-well plates, and each plate served as one replicate. Each replicate PCR for sorted subsets received 200 ng genomic DNA, equal to about 30,000 T cell genomes. Purified libraries were quantified with a Qubit 3.0 fluorometer, sized on a Bioanalyzer 2100, and re-quantified with the KAPA Library Quantification kit. Every immunoSEQ 96-well plate was sequenced on a separate single-read 150-cycle Illumina NextSeq 550 flow cell. Processing in the source paper ran as follows. The immunoSEQ output contained only junctional sequences without quality scores, so filtering could not match that applied to full-length reads. Sequences were annotated with PyIR, a Python wrapper for IgBLAST v1.9, using IMGT germline references to assign V/J genes and CDR3. Any read was removed if the V/J assignment was weak (E-value above 1e-6), the CDR3 was missing, or the read contained stop codons, out-of-frame junctions, or ambiguous translated residues. A V3J clonotype was defined by an identical inferred V gene, J gene, and CDR3 amino acid sequence. To compute the percentage overlap between repertoires, the number of shared unique clonotypes was divided by the size of the smaller repertoire. RTK rarefaction, the Chao1 estimator, and Recon v2.1 estimates of unobserved clonotypes were used to assess repertoire richness. For all TCRbeta clonotypes obtained by the gDNA method from a few donors, generation probabilities were computed with OLGA. TCRdb re-hosts the immuneACCESS table, in-frame sequences only. Its copies lack some clones; in the studies checked, an unresolved V gene accounts for under half of them, and the cause for the rest is not known. The V and J calls and clone size were taken over from that table, and D and trimming were inferred from the DNA. This sample gives 2 million to 2.5 million clones in total; roughly 93% of them show up just once. Jointly, the top ten make up 0.39% of the sample.

Sequenced input: naive CD4+ T cells from PBMCs. The cell subset or site label on this specimen signifies: CD45RA+ positively selected. This TCR derives from a young man in good health. Some clones in this sample may be carry-over from other donors' samples. Rearrangement joined TRBV6-1 to TRBJ2-7, with no reliable assignment of the D segment. The sequenced DNA is TGTGCCAGCAGTGAAGACCCCTACCGACGGCAGTACTTC. Translation gives CASSEDPYRRQYF.